One sample yielded the 25 T cell receptor beta chains listed below, sequenced in a study of CD8+ T cells in alopecia areata. Extraction and reverse transcription of RNA yielded cDNA as the sequencing template. Method: immunoSEQ multiplex PCR; TCRdb's copy keeps in-frame clones and lacks some. This sample has hundreds of thousands of clones, with around 67% found just once. The specimen comprised CD4+ T cells sorted from blood, sampled at week 0. The source of these receptors is a human donor with alopecia areata.

The rearrangement uses TRBV5-1 and TRBJ2-7, with 9 positions matching TRBD1. Germline loops: CDR1 SGHRS, CDR2 YFSETQ. The CDR3 runs to 15 residues. Unmatched junction bases numbered 9, after V lost 4 bases and J lost 4 bases. CDR3 residues: CASSRRGTGKYEQYF. The CDR3 coding sequence is TGCGCCAGCAGCCGACGGGGGACAGGGAAATACGAGCAGTACTTC.

The chain uses TRBV29-1 and TRBJ2-1, with TRBD2 as a possible D gene (5 bases). V was cut by 8 bases and J by 5 bases, with 13 bases left in between. There are 12 residues in the CDR3. The germline CDR1 and CDR2 sequences are SQVTM and ANQGSEA. CDR3: CSPRGRDNEQFF. DNA for the CDR3: TGCAGCCCCCGGGGTCGAGACAATGAGCAGTTCTTC.

The chain carries TRBV14 and TRBJ1-5, with D maybe TRBD1 (5 bases). Trimming took off 3 bases at V and 5 bases at J, with 8 bases between the two ends. This CDR3 has 13 residues. CDR1 and CDR2 from the germline V gene are SGHDN and FVKESK. CDR3 bases: TGTGCCAGCAGCCAGGGGGTGGATCAGCCCCAGCATTTT. It translates to CASSQGVDQPQHF.

The V call is TRBV5-1, the J call TRBJ1-2; 11 nucleotides align to TRBD1. Losses at the gene ends were 3 bases for V and 7 bases for J; bases not matched to a gene: 2. Germline V gives CDR1 SGHRS, CDR2 YFSETQ. The CDR3 sequence is 13 residues long. The CDR3 reads CASSSGTGGGYTF. CDR3 coding DNA: TGCGCCAGCAGCTCCGGGACAGGGGGTGGCTACACCTTC. The whole variable domain, filled in from reference TRBV5-1 and TRBJ1-2, reads KAGVTQTPRYLIKTRGQQVTLSCSPISGHRSVSWYQQTPGQGLQFLFEYFSETQRNKGNFPGRFSGRQFSNSRSEMNVSTLELGDSALYLCASSSGTGGGYTFGSGTRLTVV.

For this clone: Different DNA sequences within this sample yield the same CDR3. The chain couples TRBV29-1 to TRBJ2-3; D may match TRBD1 or TRBD2 (5 bases each). CDR1 SQVTM and CDR2 ANQGSEA come from the germline V gene. This CDR3 is 12 amino acids long. V lost 3 bases to trimming and J lost 1 base, with 5 bases between them. Written as DNA, the CDR3 is TGCAGCGTTGAGGGGGGCACAGATACGCAGTATTTT. Protein: CSVEGGTDTQYF.

The chain carries TRBV30 and TRBJ2-1, with 10 bases lining up with TRBD1. In germline, CDR1 is GTSNPN, CDR2 SVGIG (reference sequence). This CDR3 region has 13 residues. Trimming took 5 bases from V and 6 from J; bases not matched to a gene: 4. This chain's CDR3 is CAWDRGPGNEQFF. The CDR3 coding sequence is TGTGCCTGGGACAGGGGGCCTGGCAATGAGCAGTTCTTC.

V usage is TRBV6-1 and J usage is TRBJ1-1; D gene unclear. Trimming left V 1 base short and J 7 bases short, with 7 bases between. The CDR3 consists of 12 residues. Germline CDR1 MNHNS, CDR2 SASEGT. CDR3 nucleotide sequence: TGTGCCAGCAGTGAAGTTGTCGGTGAAGCTTTCTTT. As protein: CASSEVVGEAFF.

The chain recombines TRBV5-1 with TRBJ2-5; D remains unclear. This CDR3 spans 15 amino acids. Trimming removed 2 bases at V and 2 bases at J, with 13 bases between. Germline loops: CDR1 SGHRS, CDR2 YFSETQ. The DNA for the CDR3 is TGCGCCAGCAGCTTACAAGTTTTCCTACAAGAGACCCAGTACTTC. Amino acid sequence: CASSLQVFLQETQYF.

The rearrangement links TRBV29-1 to TRBJ2-5; 9 bases match TRBD1. With 7 bases clipped from V and 3 bases from J, the junction kept 12 bases outside the gene matches. Germline V gene lookup returns CDR1 SQVTM and CDR2 ANQGSEA. CDR3 length: 15 amino acids. CDR3 DNA sequence: TGCAGCGCTACGCGCCAGGGACAGGGAAAAGAGACCCAGTACTTC. Protein sequence: CSATRQGQGKETQYF.

With respect to this clone: This specimen includes other DNA sequences encoding the same CDR3. The rearrangement links TRBV29-1 to TRBJ2-2; 8 bases agree with TRBD1. The junction had 0 bases not matched to a gene; V was cut back by 5 bases and J by 1 base. This CDR3 spans 13 amino acids. Germline V gives CDR1 SQVTM, CDR2 ANQGSEA. CDR3 region: CSVTGGNTGELFF. DNA of the CDR3: TGCAGCGTTACAGGGGGGAACACCGGGGAGCTGTTTTTT.

This clone is a singleton in its sample. The chain combines TRBV27 with TRBJ2-7; 13 bases map to TRBD2. The CDR3 contains 14 residues. Germline-derived CDR1 and CDR2 are MNHEY and SMNVEV (reference sequence). Trimming removed 4 bases from V and 12 bases from J; junction bases left unmatched: 9. The CDR3 here is CASSSAQTSGGWYF. The CDR3 DNA reads TGTGCCAGCAGTTCCGCACAGACTAGCGGGGGGTGGTACTTC.

The rearrangement uses TRBV2 and TRBJ2-3; possible D gene TRBD2, 5 bases. V was cut by 3 bases and J by 2 bases, with 12 bases left in between. Germline V gene lookup returns CDR1 SNHLY and CDR2 FYNNEI. The CDR3 runs to 15 residues. CDR3 amino acids: CASSDAIGITDTQYF. The CDR3 nucleotides read TGTGCCAGCAGTGATGCAATCGGGATCACAGATACGCAGTATTTT.

This clone was detected a few times. The gene calls are TRBV1 and TRBJ2-5; the table calls TRBD2, which could not be checked here. TRBV1 is a pseudogene. The CDR3 consists of 19 residues. Written as DNA, the CDR3 is TGCACCAGCAGCCAAGATAGTCCTAGCGGGGGCCACTTCCAAGAGACCCAGTACTTC. It yields the protein CTSSQDSPSGGHFQETQYF.

The chain couples TRBV18 to TRBJ2-1; no firm D call. V was cut by 4 bases and J by 4 bases, with 11 bases left in between. The germline gives CDR1 KGHSH, CDR2 LQKENI. The length of the CDR3 is 14 residues. DNA for the CDR3: TGTGCCAGCTCACTCACTACCGAGTACAATGAGCAGTTCTTC. Its translation is CASSLTTEYNEQFF.

The gene calls are TRBV4-1 and TRBJ1-1; D unresolved. This CDR3 spans 15 amino acids. Trimming removed 2 bases from V and 0 bases from J, with 10 bases in between. The germline V gene encodes CDR1 MGHRA and CDR2 YSYEKL. The CDR3 reads CASSQIVTVNTEAFF. The CDR3 DNA is TGCGCCAGCAGCCAAATCGTGACTGTGAACACTGAAGCTTTCTTT.

V is TRBV5-6 and J is TRBJ1-2; D possibly corresponds to TRBD1 (5 bases). Germline V gives CDR1 SGHDT, CDR2 YYEEEE. This CDR3 has 14 residues. Trimming removed 1 base from V and 8 bases from J, with 15 bases in between. The CDR3: CASSLSGGAEGYTF. The CDR3 DNA is TGTGCCAGCAGCTTGTCGGGAGGGGCGGAGGGCTACACCTTC.

The V gene is TRBV30, the J gene TRBJ2-6; D unclear. Deletions cut 4 bases from V and 1 base from J, with 2 bases between. Germline V gives CDR1 GTSNPN, CDR2 SVGIG (reference sequence). The CDR3 covers 12 residues. CDR3 sequence reads: CAWKSGANVLTF. CDR3 DNA: TGTGCCTGGAAGTCTGGGGCCAACGTCCTGACTTTC.

The rearrangement links TRBV5-1 to TRBJ2-7, with TRBD2 as a possible D gene (5 bases). Trimming took 4 bases from V and 6 from J, leaving 11 bases between them. Germline assignment: CDR1 SGHRS and CDR2 YFSETQ. The CDR3 is 12 amino acids. The CDR3 region is CASSPTRVEQYF. DNA of the CDR3: TGCGCCAGCAGCCCGACGAGGGTCGAGCAGTACTTC.

This clone was counted only a few times. Other nucleotide sequences in the sample specify the same CDR3. This sequence joins TRBV29-1 and TRBJ2-5; D possibly uses TRBD1 or TRBD2 (5 bases each). This CDR3 comprises 11 residues. V was pared by 3 bases and J by 4 bases, with 6 bases between. From germline, CDR1 is SQVTM and CDR2 ANQGSEA. CDR3 nucleotide sequence: TGCAGCGTTGATGGGGGAGAGACCCAGTACTTC. It specifies CSVDGGETQYF.

The chain joins TRBV6-6 to TRBJ2-7; D may be TRBD2 (6 bases). Trimming removed 2 bases from V and 3 bases from J, with 8 bases in between. This CDR3 spans 13 amino acids. Germline CDR1 and CDR2: MNHNY and SVGAGI (reference sequence). The CDR3 region has the DNA TGTGCCAGCAGTTACGAGGGAGGCTACGAGCAGTACTTC. This encodes CASSYEGGYEQYF.

This clone was observed once. The V and J genes are TRBV30 and TRBJ1-6; no clear D. V lost 5 bases, J lost 5 bases, and 13 bases lay in between. The CDR3 is 14 amino acids. Germline lookup yields CDR1 GTSNPN and CDR2 SVGIG (reference sequence). CDR3 sequence: CAWGLGLDNSPLHF. The DNA of the CDR3 is TGTGCCTGGGGCCTTGGGTTGGATAATTCACCCCTCCACTTT.

V gene TRBV6-5 combines with J gene TRBJ2-5; possibly TRBD2 for D (6 bases). The CDR3 totals 14 residues. Trimming took 2 bases from V and 2 from J, leaving 9 bases between them. Per the germline V gene, CDR1 is MNHEY and CDR2 is SVGAGI. CDR3 nucleotides: TGTGCCAGCAGTTACGGGACTGTACAAGAGACCCAGTACTTC. It specifies CASSYGTVQETQYF.

On this clone: Other DNA sequences from this sample encode an identical CDR3 as well. This rearrangement joins TRBV7-2 to TRBJ2-5; D gene unclear. V shed 2 bases and J shed 2 bases, with 0 bases lying between them. CDR3 length: 11 residues. CDR1 and CDR2 from the germline V gene are SGHTA and FQGNSA. This CDR3 is CASSLQETQYF. The CDR3 DNA is TGTGCCAGCAGCTTACAAGAGACCCAGTACTTC.

The chain has TRBV7-9 and TRBJ2-1; D perhaps matches TRBD1 (6 bases). Germline lookup yields CDR1 SEHNR and CDR2 FQNEAQ (reference sequence). Trimming took 2 bases from V and 0 from J, leaving 8 bases between them. The CDR3 is 15 residues long. In nucleotides, the CDR3 is TGTGCCAGCAGCTTACGACAGGTCTCCTACAATGAGCAGTTCTTC. Translated, it gives CASSLRQVSYNEQFF.

In DNA form, the CDR3 reads TGTGCCACCAGCCGCTGGGGGCATGGCTACACCTTC. This encodes CATSRWGHGYTF. V gene TRBV15 combines with J gene TRBJ1-2; the D gene is possibly TRBD1 (6 bases). Germline CDR1 and CDR2: LNHNV and YYDKDF (reference sequence). V lost 5 bases and J lost 6, with 10 bases in between. The CDR3 has 12 amino acids.